A single sample is the source of the 7 T cell receptor beta chains below, sequenced in a study of T-cell reconstitution after alpha-beta-depleted transplantation in children. As it was prepared, the TCRbeta library received unique molecular identifiers. In TCRdb, the PCR reads were re-called with MiXCR into one record per CDR3 protein. The data contain a few hundred thousand distinct CDR3 sequences, over 10% of them singletons. Sample: PBMCs, mostly from graft donor cells, taken 360 days after TCRalphabeta/CD19-depleted stem cell transplant. The receptor set was obtained from a male patient aged 10 to 17 who had a stem cell transplant for acute myeloid leukemia, so the T cells may come from the graft donor.

The table lists this clonotype with many counts. This chain connects TRBV5-6 to TRBJ2-7; tentatively, D is TRBD2 (7 bases). Germline CDR1 is SGHDT and CDR2 is YYEEEE. Trimming removed 0 bases from V and 3 bases from J, with 10 bases in between. This CDR3 spans 14 amino acids. The CDR3 sequence: CASSLGGGVYEQYF. The CDR3 DNA reads as TGTGCCAGCAGCTTGGGGGGGGGCGTCTACGAGCAGTACTTC.

The chain links TRBV15 to TRBJ2-3; D gene unclear. Germline V gene sequence: CDR1 LNHNV, CDR2 YYDKDF (reference sequence). The CDR3 totals 14 residues. V dropped 1 base and J dropped 0 bases, with 5 bases sitting between them. The CDR3 spells CATSRGFSTDTQYF. The CDR3 DNA is TGTGCCACCAGCAGAGGTTTTAGCACAGATACGCAGTATTTT.

This clonotype has at least ten counts. The chain recombines TRBV12-3 or TRBV12-4 with TRBJ2-4; D perhaps matches TRBD2 (6 bases). The CDR3 is made up of 14 amino acids. V lost 5 bases and J 8 bases, leaving 16 bases between the germline ends. As DNA, the CDR3 is TGTGCCAGCAGTGGGGACTGGGGAGAGCACATTCAGTACTTC. Its translation: CASSGDWGEHIQYF.

The rearrangement joins TRBV30 to TRBJ1-4; TRBD1 agrees at 9 bases. The length of the CDR3 is 18 residues. Looked up from germline, CDR1 is GTSNPN and CDR2 is SVGIG (reference sequence). V gave up 7 bases and J gave up 4 bases; unmatched junction bases: 19. The CDR3 region has the DNA TGTGCCTTGGGTCGTAAGACCCCTGGGACAGGGTTTAATGAAAAACTGTTTTTT. Translating it yields CALGRKTPGTGFNEKLFF.

This clonotype was counted many times. The chain is built from TRBV28 and TRBJ2-7; D is unclear. The germline gives CDR1 MDHEN, CDR2 SYDVKM. The CDR3 has 11 amino acids. Trimming left V 4 bases short and J 3 bases short, with 4 bases between. CDR3 bases: TGTGCCAGCAGTTCCGTCTACGAGCAGTACTTC. Translated: CASSSVYEQYF.

At least ten counts were recorded for this clonotype. The gene calls are TRBV3-1 and TRBJ2-4; D might be TRBD2 (6 bases). Germline CDR1 LGHDT, CDR2 YNNKEL (reference sequence). V lost 4 bases, J lost 7 bases, and 11 bases lay in between. This CDR3 is 13 amino acids long. Here the CDR3 DNA reads TGTGCCAGCAGCCCGTCCGGGACTAACATTCAGTACTTC. This gives the protein CASSPSGTNIQYF.

The rearrangement joins TRBV28 to TRBJ2-3, with 12 nucleotides matching TRBD2. This CDR3 has 18 amino acids. Trimming removed 5 bases from V and 4 bases from J; junction bases left unmatched: 13. Germline V lookup: CDR1 MDHEN, CDR2 SYDVKM. For the CDR3, the DNA is TGTGCCAGCAGTCCCCGACTAGCGGGAGCCGGAGGGTCAGATACGCAGTATTTT. Translated, it gives CASSPRLAGAGGSDTQYF.